This T cell receptor beta chain was found in a study of cytomegalovirus exposure and HLA in healthy donors. Study details: Earlier, some 200 million T cells were analyzed, and fewer than 120 million unique TCR beta sequences were found among them. Study results and caveats: An apparent linkage of common viral pathogens to several of the most significant clusters emerged in a later analysis.

Concerning this clone: Its target is not known.

Despite likely unrecorded immune exposures, the donors were nominally healthy at the time of sampling. CDR1 SEHNR and CDR2 FQNEAQ come from the germline V gene (reference sequence). Trimming removed 0 bases from V and 9 bases from J, with 12 bases in between. The CDR3 spans 15 residues. In the PCR, 60 Vbeta and 13 Jbeta primers were used. Sequencing was performed with immunoSEQ multiplex PCR; in TCRdb, only in-frame clones are kept and a portion is missing. The data contain about 150,000 clones, 74% of them seen just once; the ten biggest clones take up 2.1%. This clonotype was obtained from a young man in good health and CMV-seronegative. The V gene is TRBV7-9, the J gene TRBJ1-6; D perhaps matches TRBD1 (6 bases). The sample consisted of PBMCs. The CDR3 DNA is TGTGCCAGCAGCTTAGCGGCAGGACAGAGTTCACCCCTCCACTTT. It is translated as CASSLAAGQSSPLHF.